These 27 T cell receptor beta chains share one sample of origin, sequenced in a study of blood T cell repertoires in COVID-19. Produced via immunoSEQ multiplex PCR; TCRdb's table is partial and in-frame only. Of 56,000 or so clones listed, 89% are singletons. Sequences were obtained from peripheral blood. The receptors stem from a woman aged 55-70 years with COVID-19, enrolled during active disease.

The chain recombines TRBV6-2 or TRBV6-3 with TRBJ2-7; a weak D match, TRBD2 (6 bases). The V end was cut by 2 bases, the J end by 5 bases, with 16 bases between. The CDR3 totals 15 residues. Germline values: CDR1 MNHEY, CDR2 SVGEGT. CDR3 residues: CASSYSLGGGNEQYF. CDR3 bases: TGTGCCAGCAGTTACAGTCTCGGTGGCGGGAACGAGCAGTACTTC.

The rearrangement joins TRBV7-9 to TRBJ2-3; D might be TRBD1 (6 bases). V lost 2 bases to trimming and J lost 1 base, with 7 bases between them. CDR1 and CDR2 from the germline V gene are SEHNR and FQNEAQ (reference sequence). This CDR3 region has 14 residues. CDR3 amino acids: CASSLYRGTDTQYF. CDR3 nucleotide sequence: TGTGCCAGCAGCTTATACAGGGGCACAGATACGCAGTATTTT.

The chain carries TRBV5-1 and TRBJ2-5; D not certain. Between the trimmed V and J ends, which lost 3 bases and 2 bases, there was a span of 5 bases. CDR3 length equals 12 residues. CDR1 and CDR2 from the germline V gene are SGHRS and YFSETQ. The CDR3 coding sequence is TGCGCCAGCAGCTCTTCTCAAGAGACCCAGTACTTC. Translating gives CASSSSQETQYF.

The CDR3 DNA is TGCAGCGTCCTACAGGATTATAGCAATCAGCCCCAGCATTTT. Protein sequence: CSVLQDYSNQPQHF. The chain is built from TRBV29-1 and TRBJ1-5, with D possibly TRBD1 on 5 matching bases. Germline V CDR1 and CDR2: SQVTM, ANQGSEA. V lost 6 bases and J lost 0, with 12 bases in between. The CDR3 totals 14 residues. The full variable domain, its missing parts supplied by reference TRBV29-1 and TRBJ1-5, is SAVISQKPSRDICQRGTSLTIQCQVDSQVTMMFWYRQQPGQSLTLIATANQGSEATYESGFVIDKFPISRPNLTFSTLTVSNMSPEDSSIYLCSVLQDYSNQPQHFGDGTRLSIL.

This chain connects TRBV5-6 to TRBJ1-3, with D possibly being TRBD1 (6 bases). Germline CDR1 is SGHDT and CDR2 is YYEEEE. The CDR3 length is 14 residues. Trimming pared 3 bases from V and 0 bases from J, leaving 7 bases between. As DNA, the CDR3 is TGTGCCAGCAGCTCGGACAGCTCTGGAAACACCATATATTTT. It is translated as CASSSDSSGNTIYF.

This chain connects TRBV6-5 to TRBJ2-1; TRBD1 aligns across 7 bases. The trim removed 6 bases at V and 5 bases at J, leaving 7 bases unmatched. CDR1 MNHEY and CDR2 SVGAGI come from the germline V gene. This CDR3 spans 14 amino acids. The CDR3 DNA reads TGTGCCAGCAGCCTGGGACAGACCAACAATGAGCAGTTCTTC. Protein product: CASSLGQTNNEQFF.

The V gene is TRBV29-1, the J gene TRBJ1-2, with unresolved D. The CDR3 runs 12 residues. Germline CDR1 is SQVTM and CDR2 is ANQGSEA. V lost 7 bases and J lost 4, with 13 bases in between. The CDR3 bases are TGCAGCGCCCACAACCGGGTCTATGGCTACACCTTC. Its translation is CSAHNRVYGYTF. The whole variable domain, remainder taken from reference TRBV29-1 and TRBJ1-2, is SAVISQKPSRDICQRGTSLTIQCQVDSQVTMMFWYRQQPGQSLTLIATANQGSEATYESGFVIDKFPISRPNLTFSTLTVSNMSPEDSSIYLCSAHNRVYGYTFGSGTRLTVV.

This chain connects TRBV14 to TRBJ1-2; the match to TRBD1 covers 8 bases. CDR3 size: 15 residues. Losses at the gene ends were 4 bases for V and 3 bases for J; bases not matched to a gene: 7. The V gene's germline CDR1 is SGHDN and CDR2 FVKESK. CDR3 sequence: CASSLLQTGDYGYTF. The CDR3 nucleotides read TGTGCCAGCAGCCTTCTCCAGACAGGGGACTATGGCTACACCTTC.

The chain combines TRBV19 with TRBJ1-6; 9 nucleotides match TRBD1. The CDR3 sequence is 14 residues long. CDR1 is LNHDA, CDR2 SQIVND, per germline (reference sequence). After removal of 9 bases from V and 7 bases from J, the junction contained 7 bases not matched to a gene. DNA of the CDR3: TGTGCCAGCCGCTCACAGGGGGCCAATTCACCCCTCCACTTT. Translation: CASRSQGANSPLHF.

This clone has just one count. The rearrangement links TRBV30 to TRBJ1-1, with D perhaps matching TRBD1 (6 bases). The V and J ends lost 2 bases and 0 bases respectively, with 7 bases between them. There are 13 residues in the CDR3. Germline V gene lookup returns CDR1 GTSNPN and CDR2 SVGIG (reference sequence). The CDR3 DNA follows: TGTGCCTGGAGTAGGGGGTTGAACACTGAAGCTTTCTTT. This sequence encodes CAWSRGLNTEAFF. Combining the CDR3 with reference TRBV30 and TRBJ1-1 gives the whole variable domain SQTIHQWPATLVQPVGSPLSLECTVEGTSNPNLYWYRQAAGRGLQLLFYSVGIGQISSEVPQNLSASRPQDRQFILSSKKLLLSDSGFYLCAWSRGLNTEAFFGQGTRLTVV.

CDR3 coding DNA: TGTGCCAGCAGCCCCCTATGGGGAGGGTTTCGGGAAAACTACAATGAGCAGTTCTTC. It translates to CASSPLWGGFRENYNEQFF. The chain is built from TRBV3-1 (or the pseudogene TRBV3-2) and TRBJ2-1; 7 nucleotides line up with TRBD2. There are 19 residues in the CDR3. The germline V gene encodes CDR1 LGHDT and CDR2 YNNKEL (reference sequence). Trimming took 4 bases from V and 3 from J; bases not matched to a gene: 18.

This chain connects TRBV28 to TRBJ2-5; 10 bases are shared with TRBD2. The J segment lost 2 bases and the V segment lost 3 bases, leaving 3 bases of the junction unmatched. Germline V gene lookup returns CDR1 MDHEN and CDR2 SYDVKM. The CDR3 is 15 residues long. CDR3 DNA: TGTGCCAGCAGTTTTTCGACTAGCGGGCAAGAGACCCAGTACTTC. It yields the protein CASSFSTSGQETQYF. Supplemented by reference TRBV28 and TRBJ2-5, the full variable domain reads DVKVTQSSRYLVKRTGEKVFLECVQDMDHENMFWYRQDPGLGLRLIYFSYDVKMKEKGDIPEGYSVSREKKERFSLILESASTNQTSMYLCASSFSTSGQETQYFGPGTRLLVL.

The chain recombines TRBV6-5 with TRBJ2-7; 7 bases map to TRBD1. V gave up 8 bases and J gave up 3 bases; unmatched junction bases: 7. The CDR3 has 13 amino acids. Germline V CDR1 and CDR2: MNHEY, SVGAGI. The CDR3 reads CASRGQLVYEQYF. DNA for the CDR3: TGTGCCAGCCGGGGACAGCTCGTCTACGAGCAGTACTTC.

This clone was picked up one time. The rearrangement uses TRBV20-1 and TRBJ1-1; 8 nucleotides match TRBD1. The CDR3 totals 11 residues. Germline lookup yields CDR1 DFQATT and CDR2 SNEGSKA (reference sequence). Germline trimming cut 6 bases from V and 7 bases from J; bases unmatched to any gene: 4. CDR3 protein: CSARGQGEAFF. The CDR3 coding sequence is TGCAGTGCCCGAGGACAGGGTGAAGCTTTCTTT.

The genes are TRBV5-4 and TRBJ2-2, with 10 bases matching TRBD1. The V segment lost 4 bases and the J segment 2 bases; nucleotides outside the gene matches: 2. This CDR3 spans 15 amino acids. From germline, CDR1 is SGHNT and CDR2 YYREEE (reference sequence). DNA of the CDR3: TGTGCCAGCAGCGGGGACAGGGGAAACACCGGGGAGCTGTTTTTT. Residues: CASSGDRGNTGELFF. The complete variable domain, with remaining parts taken from reference TRBV5-4 and TRBJ2-2, reads ETGVTQSPTHLIKTRGQQVTLRCSSQSGHNTVSWYQQALGQGPQFIFQYYREEENGRGNFPPRFSGLQFPNYSSELNVNALELDDSALYLCASSGDRGNTGELFFGEGSRLTVL.

V gene TRBV29-1 combines with J gene TRBJ1-4; D may be TRBD1 (5 bases). The CDR3 loop spans 12 amino acids. V was cut by 7 bases and J by 8 bases, with 14 bases left in between. Germline lookup yields CDR1 SQVTM and CDR2 ANQGSEA. CDR3 protein: CSAIGAGEKLFF. The CDR3 bases are TGCAGCGCCATAGGGGCTGGGGAAAAACTGTTTTTT.

The V call is TRBV9, the J call TRBJ1-3, with unresolved D. Trimming removed 4 bases from V and 0 bases from J, with 11 bases in between. The CDR3 extends over 15 amino acids. CDR1 and CDR2 (germline): SGDLS, YYNGEE. DNA for the CDR3: TGTGCCAGCAGCCAAGTGGCCATCTCTGGAAACACCATATATTTT. Translating gives CASSQVAISGNTIYF.

The chain links TRBV5-4 to TRBJ2-1; 7 bases line up with TRBD2. Germline CDR1 and CDR2: SGHNT and YYREEE (reference sequence). The CDR3 loop spans 17 amino acids. After removal of 3 bases from V and 2 bases from J, the junction contained 11 bases not matched to a gene. The CDR3 bases are TGTGCCAGCAGCTGGGCTAGCGGCCACTTTACCTACAATGAGCAGTTCTTC. Its translation is CASSWASGHFTYNEQFF.

This clone has just one count. This sequence joins TRBV13 and TRBJ2-3; TRBD2 is a possible D gene (6 bases). This CDR3 comprises 14 residues. Germline loops: CDR1 PRHDT, CDR2 FYEKMQ (reference sequence). Deletions cut 2 bases from V and 6 bases from J, with 12 bases between. The chain's CDR3 is CASSLIAVGDTQYF. The CDR3 bases are TGTGCCAGCAGCTTAATAGCGGTTGGGGATACGCAGTATTTT.

The chain recombines TRBV6-5 with TRBJ1-1; possible D gene TRBD1, 5 bases. CDR3 length equals 13 residues. V lost 6 bases, J lost 0 bases, and 8 bases lay in between. CDR1 and CDR2 (germline): MNHEY, SVGAGI. The CDR3 DNA sequence: TGTGCCAGCAGCCTACAGGTGAACACTGAAGCTTTCTTT. Translating gives CASSLQVNTEAFF.

The genes are TRBV5-4 and TRBJ2-3, with TRBD2 matching over 7 bases. The CDR3 loop spans 14 amino acids. V dropped 4 bases and J dropped 5; count of bases not matched to a gene: 7. Germline V CDR1 and CDR2: SGHNT, YYREEE (reference sequence). This CDR3 is CASSKLGEGDTQYF. Here the CDR3 DNA reads TGTGCCAGCAGCAAACTAGGGGAGGGAGATACGCAGTATTTT.

V is TRBV14 and J is TRBJ2-1; weak D call: TRBD1 (6 bases). Trimming took 0 bases from V and 3 from J, leaving 24 bases between them. There are 20 residues in the CDR3. Germline V lookup: CDR1 SGHDN, CDR2 FVKESK. The CDR3 region is CASSQDWGIRDTLNYNEQFF. The CDR3 DNA reads as TGTGCCAGCAGCCAAGACTGGGGTATAAGGGACACCTTAAACTACAATGAGCAGTTCTTC.

The table lists this clone with a count of one. This chain joins TRBV18 and TRBJ2-1, with D perhaps matching TRBD1 (6 bases). This CDR3 spans 13 amino acids. V dropped 5 bases and J dropped 9 bases, with 14 bases sitting between them. Germline loops: CDR1 KGHSH, CDR2 LQKENI. CDR3 DNA sequence: TGTGCCAGCTCAACGGGACACATCGGTGAGCAGTTCTTC. Residues: CASSTGHIGEQFF.

CDR3 sequence: CASSLNRDTGELFF. The CDR3 DNA reads TGCGCCAGCAGCTTAAACCGGGACACCGGGGAGCTGTTTTTT. V is TRBV5-1 and J is TRBJ2-2; D is ambiguous. Germline V gene data show CDR1 as SGHRS and CDR2 as YFSETQ. Trimming took 2 bases from V and 3 from J, leaving 8 bases between them. The CDR3 extends over 14 amino acids.

This clone has just one count. V and J are TRBV30 and TRBJ2-7; TRBD1 is a possible D gene (6 bases). There are 13 residues in the CDR3. Deletions cut 0 bases from V and 2 bases from J, with 8 bases between. Germline values: CDR1 GTSNPN, CDR2 SVGIG (reference sequence). The CDR3 coding sequence is TGTGCCTGGAGTGTAGGGACAACCTACGAGCAGTACTTC. Translating it yields CAWSVGTTYEQYF.

This sequence joins TRBV19 and TRBJ1-5; D perhaps matches TRBD1 (6 bases). The CDR3 loop spans 12 amino acids. The V gene's germline CDR1 is LNHDA and CDR2 SQIVND (reference sequence). Trimming pared 10 bases from V and 2 bases from J, leaving 9 bases between. This chain's CDR3 is CATRQGNQPQHF. CDR3 nucleotide sequence: TGTGCCACCCGACAGGGCAATCAGCCCCAGCATTTT.

The CDR3 spells CASSTNRGQGSNQPQHF. The CDR3 bases are TGTGCCAGCAGTACGAACAGGGGGCAAGGTAGCAATCAGCCCCAGCATTTT. This chain joins TRBV27 and TRBJ1-5, with 9 bases that match TRBD1. This CDR3 has 17 amino acids. CDR1 and CDR2 from the germline V gene are MNHEY and SMNVEV (reference sequence). V shed 5 bases, J shed 0 bases, and the junction held 8 bases outside the gene matches.